This T cell receptor beta chain was recorded in a study of blood T cell repertoires in COVID-19. Looking at the study overall: The samples span acute and convalescent COVID-19 from the United States, Italy and Spain.

Here immunoSEQ multiplex PCR was the method, and the copy in TCRdb shows in-frame clones only, minus some. The sample yields a few hundred thousand clones, around nine tenths seen once. Germline-derived CDR1 and CDR2 are SEHNR and FQNEAQ (reference sequence). This CDR3 spans 15 amino acids. The trim removed 5 bases at V and 8 bases at J, leaving 5 bases unmatched. This receptor was taken from a woman aged 60-75 years who had recovered from COVID-19. The gene calls are TRBV7-9 and TRBJ2-1; 14 nucleotides agree with TRBD2. The sequenced material came from PBMCs or T cells enriched from blood (not recorded which). The CDR3 coding sequence is TGTGCCAGCAGCCCGGGGACTAGCGGGAGTGATGAGCAGTTCTTC. This translates into CASSPGTSGSDEQFF.